The clone carrying this T cell receptor (beta chain) was observed a handful of times. The data are from a study of spatial heterogeneity in lung cancer. Every TCR cDNA molecule carried a tag that served as a unique molecular identifier. TCRdb analysed the 5' RACE reads with MiXCR anew, one entry per CDR3 protein. Found here are roughly 1,800 distinct CDR3 sequences, roughly 16% of them singletons; the top ten hold 20% to 30%. Time point in this sample: sample taken at primary tumor resection. The sample was normal lung tissue next to the tumor, taken at surgery. The sequence was collected from a male donor with early-stage non-small cell lung cancer.

The CDR3: CASSIAGPENTGELFF. The CDR3 region has the DNA TGTGCCAGTAGTATAGCCGGCCCCGAGAACACCGGGGAGCTGTTTTTT. The chain couples TRBV19 to TRBJ2-2; D remains ambiguous. The length of the CDR3 is 16 residues. The germline V and J ends were trimmed by 1 base and 1 base, with 10 bases remaining between them. CDR1 is LNHDA and CDR2 is SQIVND in the germline V gene (reference sequence).